This entry concerns a single T cell receptor (beta chain). As yet, its antigen is unknown. The entirety of the isolated RNA underwent reverse transcription, so expressed TCRB transcripts were sequenced. Some clones are missing from TCRdb's copy, which holds only in-frame ones; the method was immunoSEQ multiplex PCR. The sample records 400,000 or so clones, around 13% being singletons. Naive, central memory, regulatory and stem cell-like memory cells within the CD4+ compartment were sorted using CD45RO/CCR7/CD25/CD127/CD95/CD27. The sample comes from a study of beta chain features in type 1 diabetes. At the level of the study: Across the samples, roughly 98,000,000 sorted cells were examined in total.

J lost 6 bases, V lost 6 bases, and 7 bases had no gene match. CDR1 and CDR2 (germline): SEHNR, FQNEAQ (reference sequence). There are 14 residues in the CDR3. Study-wide results and limits: Across all four CD4+ subsets, people with type 1 diabetes showed modestly shorter TCRB CDR3s. Researchers caution that PCR might favor shorter templates, equally among patients and controls.

Sequences were obtained from naive CD4+ T cells from blood. The TCR comes from a woman between 18 and 29 years old with type 1 diabetes. V gene TRBV7-9 combines with J gene TRBJ2-7; TRBD2 matches 11 bases. CDR3 nucleotides: TGTGCCAGCAGAAAACTAGCGGGAGACGCCGAGCAGTACTTC. This sequence encodes CASRKLAGDAEQYF. The full variable domain, completed using reference TRBV7-9 and TRBJ2-7, is DTGVSQNPRHKITKRGQNVTFRCDPISEHNRLYWYRQTLGQGPEFLTYFQNEAQLEKSRLLSDRFSAERPKGSFSTLEIQRTEQGDSAMYLCASRKLAGDAEQYFGPGTRLTVT.